The 27 T cell receptor beta chains given below trace back to one sample, sequenced in a study of cytomegalovirus exposure and HLA in healthy donors. PCR was performed using 60 Vbeta and 13 Jbeta primers. Profiled with immunoSEQ multiplex PCR; TCRdb holds only in-frame clones, not every one. The sample has fewer than 200,000 clones; roughly 80% are singletons. The sample consisted of PBMCs. The receptors were gathered from a woman aged 18-30 years in good health and CMV-seronegative.

The V and J genes are TRBV2 and TRBJ2-5; 9 positions match TRBD1. The J call may be wrong; the DNA end is better matched by TRBJ2-7. This CDR3 contains 15 residues. Germline lookup yields CDR1 SNHLY and CDR2 FYNNEI. The CDR3 sequence is CASSEQDRGGYEQYF. CDR3 nucleotide sequence: TGTGCCAGCAGCGAACAGGACAGGGGCGGCTACGAGCAGTACTTC.

This sequence joins TRBV7-6 and TRBJ1-1, with D unresolved. CDR1 is SGHVS, CDR2 FNYEAQ, per germline. The CDR3 extends over 19 amino acids. Trimming left V 2 bases short and J 5 bases short, with 27 bases between. For the CDR3, the DNA is TGTGCCAGCAGCTTAACACCCCGCGGTCCGGGGAATGAAAAAACTGAAGCTTTCTTT. Translation: CASSLTPRGPGNEKTEAFF.

The rearrangement uses TRBV6-6 and TRBJ2-5; the match to TRBD2 covers 7 bases. The J call may be faulty, since TRBJ2-7 better matches the DNA end. The germline CDR1 and CDR2 sequences are MNHNY and SVGAGI (reference sequence). This CDR3 has 16 amino acids. This CDR3 is CASWSQAAGRAYEQYF. CDR3 bases: TGTGCCAGTTGGAGCCAAGCAGCGGGACGGGCCTACGAGCAGTACTTC.

The chain couples TRBV6-6 to TRBJ1-2, with D perhaps matching TRBD1 (5 bases). Germline CDR1 and CDR2: MNHNY and SVGAGI (reference sequence). The germline V and J ends were trimmed by 5 bases and 4 bases, with 14 bases remaining between them. The CDR3 runs 14 residues. CDR3 in amino acids: CASSQAGRSYGYTF. CDR3 nucleotide sequence: TGTGCCAGCAGTCAAGCGGGGCGCAGCTATGGCTACACCTTC.

The chain carries TRBV6-5 and TRBJ2-7, with a possible D match to TRBD1 (7 bases). This CDR3 contains 14 residues. V dropped 6 bases and J dropped 4 bases, with 16 bases sitting between them. Germline V gene lookup returns CDR1 MNHEY and CDR2 SVGAGI. CDR3 amino acids: CASRDTGEAYEQYF. The CDR3 region has the DNA TGTGCCAGCAGGGATACAGGGGAGGCATACGAGCAGTACTTC.

The rearrangement uses TRBV28 and TRBJ1-1, with D perhaps matching TRBD1 (5 bases). Germline V gene data show CDR1 as MDHEN and CDR2 as SYDVKM. CDR3 size: 13 residues. V dropped 11 bases and J dropped 4 bases, with 17 bases sitting between them. Here the CDR3 reads CASTSRVSTEAFF. CDR3 DNA: TGTGCCTCCACCTCCAGGGTGTCCACTGAAGCTTTCTTT.

This chain joins TRBV6-6 and TRBJ2-2; possibly TRBD1 for D (5 bases). From germline, CDR1 is MNHNY and CDR2 SVGAGI (reference sequence). This CDR3 has 14 residues. Deletions cut 6 bases from V and 5 bases from J, with 13 bases between. CDR3 residues: CASRTPQGTGELFF. DNA for the CDR3: TGTGCCAGCAGGACGCCGCAGGGAACCGGGGAGCTGTTTTTT.

The chain recombines TRBV7-9 with TRBJ2-1, with 7 bases lining up with TRBD1. Looked up from germline, CDR1 is SEHNR and CDR2 is FQNEAQ (reference sequence). The CDR3 consists of 13 residues. The junction had 7 bases not matched to a gene; V was cut back by 8 bases and J by 6 bases. CDR3 nucleotide sequence: TGTGCCAGCGCCGGGACAGAACTCAATGAGCAGTTCTTC. Its protein is CASAGTELNEQFF.

The chain employs TRBV7-3 and TRBJ2-7, with D maybe TRBD1 (6 bases). The length of the CDR3 is 14 residues. Per the germline V gene, CDR1 is SGHTA and CDR2 is FQGTGA. V was pared by 2 bases and J by 7 bases, with 15 bases between. The CDR3 here is CASSLYGTMGEQYF. CDR3 nucleotide sequence: TGTGCCAGCAGCTTATACGGGACAATGGGGGAGCAGTACTTC.

The chain couples TRBV28 to TRBJ2-7; TRBD2 matches 14 bases. CDR1 and CDR2 (germline): MDHEN, SYDVKM. J lost 0 bases, V lost 8 bases, and 9 bases had no gene match. There are 17 residues in the CDR3. CDR3: CASGGLAGALTSYEQYF. CDR3 nucleotides: TGTGCCAGCGGGGGACTAGCGGGAGCGCTAACCTCCTACGAGCAGTACTTC.

The V gene is TRBV19, the J gene TRBJ1-5; D gene unclear. Per the germline V gene, CDR1 is LNHDA and CDR2 is SQIVND (reference sequence). The CDR3 has 14 residues. Between the trimmed V and J ends, which lost 6 bases and 1 base, there was a span of 10 bases. The CDR3 DNA sequence: TGTGCCAGTAGAACAGTGGCGAGCAATCAGCCCCAGCATTTT. Amino acid sequence: CASRTVASNQPQHF.

The rearrangement uses TRBV19 and TRBJ1-5; 7 bases agree with TRBD1. J was trimmed by 2 bases and V by 10 bases; bases with no gene match: 20. CDR3 length equals 18 residues. In germline, CDR1 is LNHDA, CDR2 SQIVND (reference sequence). The CDR3 here is CATTDRVEGGIGNQPQHF. DNA for the CDR3: TGTGCCACTACTGACAGGGTGGAGGGAGGAATTGGCAATCAGCCCCAGCATTTT.

This clone was counted between two and nine times. The chain has TRBV27 and TRBJ2-7; 7 nucleotides align to TRBD2. CDR3 size: 15 residues. V lost 6 bases, J lost 2 bases, and 10 bases stayed unmatched. Germline V gives CDR1 MNHEY, CDR2 SMNVEV (reference sequence). The CDR3 DNA follows: TGTGCCAGCAGCCGATCTAGCGGCGATCCCTACGAGCAGTACTTC. Its translation: CASSRSSGDPYEQYF.

The chain carries TRBV7-3 and TRBJ1-6; D not resolved. V lost 2 bases and J lost 9, with 11 bases in between. CDR1 is SGHTA and CDR2 is FQGTGA in the germline V gene. This CDR3 comprises 14 residues. CDR3 nucleotides: TGTGCCAGCAGCTTAGTTGGCGGTAGTTCACCCCTCCACTTT. Translation gives CASSLVGGSSPLHF.

This clone was counted a single time. Mismatch with germline at one junction end may stem from a read error. V gene TRBV7-9 combines with J gene TRBJ1-4; 10 bases match TRBD1. The CDR3 has 16 amino acids. The germline CDR1 and CDR2 sequences are SEHNR and FQNEAQ (reference sequence). The CDR3 here is CSSSFYGDRGWEKLFF. The DNA of the CDR3 is TGTTCCAGCAGCTTTTACGGGGACAGGGGATGGGAAAAACTGTTTTTT.

The chain links TRBV27 to TRBJ1-1; TRBD1 might be the D (6 bases). The CDR3 loop spans 14 amino acids. With 5 bases removed from V and 2 bases from J, the gap between germline ends came to 12 bases. Per germline, CDR1 MNHEY and CDR2 SMNVEV (reference sequence). CDR3 sequence reads: CASSILRGNTEAFF. The CDR3 region has the DNA TGTGCCAGCAGTATTCTCAGGGGAAACACTGAAGCTTTCTTT.

The CDR3 region has the DNA TGTGCCAGCAGTTTGGACAGACGCCTGCAGTTCTTC. It specifies CASSLDRRLQFF. V usage is TRBV28 and J usage is TRBJ2-1, with D possibly matching TRBD1 (6 bases). Germline loops: CDR1 MDHEN, CDR2 SYDVKM. V was pared by 3 bases and J by 12 bases, with 12 bases between. CDR3 size: 12 residues.

The CDR3 protein is CASSQGAWGDQNEQYF. In nucleotides, the CDR3 is TGCGCCAGCAGCCAAGGGGCCTGGGGGGATCAGAACGAGCAGTACTTC. V usage is TRBV4-1 and J usage is TRBJ2-7, with D perhaps matching TRBD2 (6 bases). The CDR3 spans 16 residues. V lost 1 base, J lost 5 bases, and 18 bases lay in between. Per the germline V gene, CDR1 is MGHRA and CDR2 is YSYEKL.

The chain links TRBV27 to TRBJ2-7, with a possible D match to TRBD2 (5 bases). Looked up from germline, CDR1 is MNHEY and CDR2 is SMNVEV (reference sequence). The length of the CDR3 is 12 residues. V lost 7 bases to trimming and J lost 0 bases, with 7 bases between them. This CDR3 reads CASTDSSYEQYF. The CDR3 DNA reads TGTGCCAGCACGGACTCCTCCTACGAGCAGTACTTC.

The chain is built from TRBV4-2 and TRBJ1-1; no definite D call. V was clipped by 0 bases and J by 8 bases, with 10 bases between them. The CDR3 totals 13 residues. The germline CDR1 and CDR2 sequences are LGHNA and YNFKEQ. The CDR3 here is CASSQDLDLEAFF. DNA for the CDR3: TGTGCCAGCAGCCAAGACCTCGACTTAGAAGCTTTCTTT.

This rearrangement joins TRBV30 to TRBJ2-1; TRBD2 agrees at 9 bases. Trimming removed 7 bases from V and 7 bases from J; junction bases left unmatched: 8. Germline V gene sequence: CDR1 GTSNPN, CDR2 SVGIG (reference sequence). The CDR3 is 13 amino acids. The CDR3 here is CAFGSGSLNEQFF. As DNA, the CDR3 is TGTGCCTTTGGTAGCGGGAGTCTTAATGAGCAGTTCTTC.

This chain links TRBV19 with TRBJ1-2; D ambiguous. The V and J ends lost 9 bases and 0 bases respectively, with 11 bases between them. CDR1 LNHDA and CDR2 SQIVND come from the germline V gene (reference sequence). The CDR3 consists of 13 residues. CDR3 coding DNA: TGTGCCAGCGAACGCAGGTCTAACTATGGCTACACCTTC. The encoded protein is CASERRSNYGYTF.

This clone turned up a few times. The chain links TRBV7-2 to TRBJ2-7, with unresolved D. Germline V lookup: CDR1 SGHTA, CDR2 FQGNSA. V shed 6 bases and J shed 6 bases, with 12 bases lying between them. The CDR3 is 12 residues long. In DNA form, the CDR3 reads TGTGCCAGCAGTTCGGAAGGCGGCGAGCAGTACTTC. As protein: CASSSEGGEQYF.

This chain connects TRBV11-3 to TRBJ2-7; D possibly corresponds to TRBD1 (5 bases). The CDR3 length is 15 residues. CDR1 and CDR2 from the germline V gene are SGHNT and YENEEA. V gave up 1 base and J gave up 2 bases, with 12 bases separating them. The CDR3 spells CASSLVRAGPYEQYF. The CDR3 nucleotides read TGTGCCAGCAGCTTAGTCAGGGCAGGACCCTACGAGCAGTACTTC. Full variable domain (rest looked up from reference TRBV11-3 and TRBJ2-7): EAGVVQSPRYKIIEKKQPVAFWCNPISGHNTLYWYLQNLGQGPELLIRYENEEAVDDSQLPKDRFSAERLKGVDSTLKIQPAELGDSAVYLCASSLVRAGPYEQYFGPGTRLTVT.

The chain couples TRBV27 to TRBJ2-7, with 7 bases that match TRBD2. Germline CDR1 reads MNHEY; CDR2 reads SMNVEV (reference sequence). CDR3 length equals 14 residues. J gave up 0 bases and V 8 bases, and 7 bases lay outside the gene matches. The chain's CDR3 is CASLRLAVSYEQYF. The CDR3 nucleotides read TGTGCCAGCCTGAGACTAGCCGTCTCCTACGAGCAGTACTTC.

This clone has only a few counts. The J gene is TRBJ1-2, the V gene TRBV7-8; D is unclear. CDR1 and CDR2 (germline): SGHVS, FQNEAQ. The CDR3 spans 19 residues. V lost 1 base and J 0 bases, leaving 21 bases between the germline ends. CDR3 nucleotide sequence: TGTGCCAGCAGCTTAGTAATTCGTGGCGGAATCCGGGCTAACTATGGCTACACCTTC. Its protein is CASSLVIRGGIRANYGYTF.

The chain recombines TRBV25-1 with TRBJ2-7; D call uncertain. The CDR3 length is 12 residues. Between the trimmed V and J ends, which lost 1 base and 7 bases, there was a span of 8 bases. The V gene's germline CDR1 is MGHDK and CDR2 SYGVNS. CDR3 in amino acids: CASSESHEEQYF. The CDR3 nucleotides are TGTGCCAGCAGTGAATCCCACGAGGAGCAGTACTTC.